This is a list of T cell receptor beta chains from one sample in a study of Graves' ophthalmopathy and Graves' hyperthyroidism. TCRdb redid the calling of the multiplex PCR reads with MiXCR, one entry per CDR3 protein. The profile shows about 740,000 distinct CDR3 sequences, around 40% of them singletons. Sequencing was carried out using peripheral blood. All receptors derive from an adult man with Graves' ophthalmopathy. The CDR3 runs from the conserved cysteine through the conserved F or W. A D gene is named only where the DNA matches it firmly. Clone sizes are given selectively: once, few, many, or a class where the clone is expanded.

d_gene	j_gene	abundance	len	v_gene	CDR3aa	CDR3nt
NA	TRBJ2-7	NA	14	TRBV6-4	CASSARDLGYEQYF	TGTGCCAGCAGTGCTAGAGATCTGGGATACGAGCAGTACTTC
NA	TRBJ2-7	many	13	TRBV7-9	CASSPLLAYEQYF	TGTGCCAGCAGCCCCCTGTTGGCCTACGAGCAGTACTTC
TRBD1	TRBJ2-7	NA	14	TRBV6-5	CASSIYRDSYEQYF	TGTGCCAGCAGTATTTACCGGGACAGCTACGAGCAGTACTTC
TRBD1	TRBJ1-1	NA	15	TRBV19	CASSTEQGRITEAFF	TGTGCCAGTAGTACAGAACAGGGGCGGATCACTGAAGCTTTCTTT
NA	TRBJ2-3	few	13	TRBV29-1	CSVSTGGRDTQYF	TGCAGCGTTTCAACGGGGGGCAGAGATACGCAGTATTTT
NA	TRBJ1-4	NA	13	TRBV7-2	CASSDIVSEKLFF	TGTGCCAGCAGTGACATTGTTAGCGAAAAACTGTTTTTT
NA	TRBJ2-5	many	15	TRBV11-3	CASSLGDTGGETQYF	TGTGCCAGCAGCTTAGGGGACACAGGAGGGGAGACCCAGTACTTC
TRBD1	TRBJ1-1	NA	15	TRBV20-1	CSARIPGQRNTEAFF	TGCAGTGCTAGAATCCCGGGACAGCGAAACACTGAAGCTTTCTTT
TRBD1	TRBJ2-7	NA	17	TRBV4-3	CASSQGGQRAHSYEQYF	TGCGCCAGCAGCCAAGGGGGACAGCGAGCCCATTCCTACGAGCAGTACTTC
TRBD1	TRBJ2-5	NA	16	TRBV12-3/TRBV12-4	CASSLLHQGELETQYF	TGTGCCAGCAGTTTACTTCATCAGGGGGAGTTGGAGACCCAGTACTTC
NA	TRBJ2-6	many	16	TRBV10-3	CAISILGGPGANVLTF	TGTGCCATCAGTATTTTGGGGGGGCCGGGGGCCAACGTCCTGACTTTC
NA	TRBJ1-1	many	15	TRBV6-2/TRBV6-3	CASSYSPGMNTEAFF	TGTGCCAGCAGTTACTCTCCAGGGATGAACACTGAAGCTTTCTTT
NA	TRBJ2-5	few	15	TRBV11-2	CASSAQGRLQETQYF	TGTGCCAGCAGCGCCCAGGGCAGATTACAAGAGACCCAGTACTTC
TRBD2	TRBJ2-7	few	14	TRBV20-1	CSAVPGTSYDEQYF	TGCAGTGCCGTCCCCGGGACTAGTTACGACGAGCAGTACTTC
NA	TRBJ2-6	many	15	TRBV19	CASTPMLSGANVLTF	TGTGCCAGTACCCCAATGCTCTCTGGGGCCAACGTCCTGACTTTC
NA	TRBJ1-5	NA	18	TRBV11-2	CASSLTGKATYSNQPQHF	TGTGCCAGCAGCTTGACAGGCAAAGCGACCTATAGCAATCAGCCCCAGCATTTT
TRBD1	TRBJ1-5	once	16	TRBV5-5	CASSIRPGQGYQPQHF	TGCGCCAGCAGCATACGTCCGGGACAGGGGTATCAGCCCCAGCATTTT
NA	TRBJ2-2	few	12	TRBV19	CASSARAGELFF	TGTGCCAGCTCAGCTAGAGCCGGGGAGCTGTTTTTT
TRBD1	TRBJ2-7	NA	15	TRBV19	CASSIEGQGSNEQYF	TGTGCCAGTAGTATAGAGGGACAGGGGAGCAACGAGCAGTACTTC
TRBD1	TRBJ1-6	few	14	TRBV12-3/TRBV12-4	CASRSGTGVSPLHF	TGTGCCAGCAGATCCGGGACAGGGGTCTCACCCCTCCACTTT
TRBD2	TRBJ2-7	NA	17	TRBV11-2	CASSRTSGGLNSYEQYF	TGTGCCAGCAGCCGGACTAGCGGGGGGCTGAACTCCTACGAGCAGTACTTC
TRBD1	TRBJ1-3	many	17	TRBV15	CATSSEHRGLPGNTIYF	TGTGCCACCAGCAGTGAACACAGGGGGCTGCCTGGAAACACCATATATTTT
NA	TRBJ2-6	many	14	TRBV20-1	CSASSRLGANVLTF	TGCAGTGCTAGTTCCCGGCTGGGGGCCAACGTCCTGACTTTC
NA	TRBJ2-2	few	15	TRBV2	CASSPTRGVTGELFF	TGTGCCAGCAGTCCCACACGCGGGGTGACCGGGGAGCTGTTTTTT
NA	TRBJ1-1	many	13	TRBV7-3	CASSQQKNTEAFF	TGTGCCAGCAGCCAACAGAAGAACACTGAAGCTTTCTTT
TRBD2	TRBJ2-6	NA	17	TRBV4-3	CASSPAREGAGANVLTF	TGCGCCAGCAGCCCTGCTCGGGAGGGGGCTGGGGCCAACGTCCTGACTTTC
NA	TRBJ1-4	NA	14	TRBV10-3	CASSYSTGDEKLFF	TGTGCCAGCAGTTACTCGACAGGCGATGAAAAACTGTTTTTT
NA	TRBJ1-1	many	14	TRBV6-6	CASSELGASTEAFF	TGTGCCAGCAGTGAACTGGGGGCGAGCACTGAAGCTTTCTTT
NA	TRBJ1-1	NA	12	TRBV19	CASSPSGLEAFF	TGTGCCAGTAGTCCCTCAGGCCTTGAAGCTTTCTTT
NA	TRBJ2-7	NA	15	TRBV20-1	CSARALTEGTYEQYF	TGCAGTGCTAGGGCCCTGACTGAGGGGACCTACGAGCAGTACTTC
NA	TRBJ2-5	few	17	TRBV7-9	CASSLVLSEDLQETQYF	TGTGCCAGCAGCTTAGTCCTTTCGGAGGATCTACAAGAGACCCAGTACTTC
NA	TRBJ1-2	many	13	TRBV7-9	CASSFGQIYGYTF	TGTGCCAGCAGCTTTGGGCAGATCTATGGCTACACCTTC
NA	TRBJ2-3	many	15	TRBV10-3	CAISSSGLGLDTQYF	TGTGCCATCAGTAGTAGCGGATTGGGTCTCGATACGCAGTATTTT